The clone carrying this TCR beta chain showed up just a few times. Its cognate antigen is unknown. The sample is drawn from a study of T cell repertoires in cytomegalovirus infection. Study information: As its CMV epitopes, the study selected recently identified HLA-C-restricted and well-studied HLA-B-restricted targets. Indications of both CMV infection and matching HLA type were provided by public TCR beta signatures. Study outcomes and limitations: Cumulative frequency of public TCR beta families picked out carriers of CMV plus the relevant HLA. Ex vivo responses were dominated by HLA-C-restricted CMV-specific TCR beta clonotypes.

Each CDR3 protein is one row after TCRdb ran MiXCR on the reads. The table shows about a million distinct CDR3 sequences, with about 33% occurring only once. Germline CDR1 reads SGHVS; CDR2 reads FNYEAQ. After removal of 4 bases from V and 0 bases from J, the junction contained 5 bases not matched to a gene. The CDR3 runs to 16 residues. The sequencing here drew on cultured CD8+ T cells from PBMCs, taken from culture after CMV antigen stimulation. The rearrangement links TRBV7-6 to TRBJ2-3; 9 bases match TRBD2. The clonotype originates from a human donor in good health (CMV status not recorded). Some clones in this sample may be carry-over from other donors' samples. This chain's CDR3 is CASSYQAGGSTDTQYF. For the CDR3, the DNA is TGTGCCAGCAGCTACCAAGCGGGGGGTAGCACAGATACGCAGTATTTT.